The 27 T cell receptor beta chains reported below all come from one sample, sequenced in a study of T cell responses to AZD1222 COVID-19 vaccine. Assay used: immunoSEQ multiplex PCR; TCRdb lists only in-frame clones, some missing. The sample consists of about 150,000 clones, 91% of them appearing once. The material sequenced was peripheral blood, taken 28 days after the second AZD1222 dose. Source of these receptors: an adult who received the AZD1222 COVID-19 vaccine.

The chain uses TRBV18 and TRBJ1-5, with D maybe TRBD1 (5 bases). Trimming left V 0 bases short and J 0 bases short, with 9 bases between. The CDR3 runs to 16 residues. The germline V gene has CDR1 KGHSH and CDR2 LQKENI. The CDR3 region is CASSPPGRDSNQPQHF. The DNA for the CDR3 is TGTGCCAGCTCACCACCGGGACGTGATAGCAATCAGCCCCAGCATTTT.

CDR3 amino acids: CASSSERGYNEQFF. DNA of the CDR3: TGTGCCAGTAGTAGCGAGCGGGGTTACAATGAGCAGTTCTTC. The chain joins TRBV19 to TRBJ2-1, with 7 bases aligning to TRBD2. From germline, CDR1 is LNHDA and CDR2 SQIVND (reference sequence). J was trimmed by 4 bases and V by 4 bases; bases with no gene match: 4. This CDR3 is 14 amino acids long.

J is TRBJ2-5 and V is TRBV18; TRBD2 matches 15 bases. The V and J ends lost 4 bases and 3 bases, in that order; junction bases with no gene match: 6. CDR3 length: 17 residues. From germline, CDR1 is KGHSH and CDR2 LQKENI. The CDR3 reads CASSLRTSGGAEETQYF. CDR3 coding DNA: TGTGCCAGCTCACTTCGGACTAGCGGGGGGGCCGAAGAGACCCAGTACTTC.

This sequence joins TRBV24-1 and TRBJ1-4; no clear D gene. Germline assignment: CDR1 KGHDR and CDR2 SFDVKD. Trimming took 4 bases from V and 8 from J, leaving 16 bases between them. This CDR3 has 15 amino acids. CDR3 in DNA: TGTGCCACCAGTGACCCTCGGACTGCTAGCGAAAAACTGTTTTTT. Amino acids: CATSDPRTASEKLFF.

This chain joins TRBV7-8 and TRBJ1-1; D is possibly TRBD1 (5 bases). The CDR3 runs 15 residues. V was clipped by 2 bases and J by 1 base, with 11 bases between them. Germline V lookup: CDR1 SGHVS, CDR2 FQNEAQ. The CDR3 sequence: CASSLLTAGNTEAFF. CDR3 nucleotides: TGTGCCAGCAGCTTATTGACAGCGGGGAACACTGAAGCTTTCTTT.

The rearrangement joins TRBV6-6 to TRBJ1-1, with D unresolved. This CDR3 region has 12 residues. V lost 8 bases and J 6 bases, leaving 13 bases between the germline ends. Per the germline V gene, CDR1 is MNHNY and CDR2 is SVGAGI (reference sequence). As DNA, the CDR3 is TGTGCCAGCGCTACGGCCGGGGCTGAAGCTTTCTTT. Translated: CASATAGAEAFF.

This clone has a single count. The CDR3 spells CASAQLGFLGGNTDTQYF. CDR3 coding DNA: TGTGCTAGTGCCCAATTGGGGTTCCTGGGAGGGAACACAGATACGCAGTATTTT. The chain has TRBV12-5 and TRBJ2-3; 7 bases match TRBD2. Germline V lookup: CDR1 LGHNT, CDR2 FRNRAP. The CDR3 spans 18 residues. V lost 7 bases, J lost 2 bases, and 18 bases stayed unmatched.

V and J are TRBV6-5 and TRBJ2-7; the D gene is possibly TRBD2 (6 bases). The germline V and J ends were trimmed by 1 base and 6 bases, with 16 bases remaining between them. CDR1 is MNHEY, CDR2 SVGAGI, per germline. The CDR3 extends over 15 amino acids. The DNA of the CDR3 is TGTGCCAGCAGTTACTTGGGGGGAGTTGGAAGCGAGCAGTACTTC. Its translation is CASSYLGGVGSEQYF.

This chain links TRBV5-4 with TRBJ2-3; 15 nucleotides line up with TRBD2. CDR3 size: 17 residues. J gave up 1 base and V 4 bases, and 4 bases lay outside the gene matches. CDR1 SGHNT and CDR2 YYREEE come from the germline V gene (reference sequence). This chain's CDR3 is CASSRTSGGAGTDTQYF. The DNA of the CDR3 is TGTGCCAGCAGCCGGACTAGCGGGGGGGCGGGCACAGATACGCAGTATTTT.

The chain recombines TRBV5-1 with TRBJ1-1; no definite D call. The germline V gene has CDR1 SGHRS and CDR2 YFSETQ. V lost 4 bases and J 1 base, leaving 11 bases between the germline ends. The CDR3 has 14 amino acids. The CDR3 bases are TGCGCCAGCAGCCCTTCGACGGCGAACACTGAAGCTTTCTTT. As protein: CASSPSTANTEAFF. Supplemented by reference TRBV5-1 and TRBJ1-1, the full variable domain reads KAGVTQTPRYLIKTRGQQVTLSCSPISGHRSVSWYQQTPGQGLQFLFEYFSETQRNKGNFPGRFSGRQFSNSRSEMNVSTLELGDSALYLCASSPSTANTEAFFGQGTRLTVV.

The chain employs TRBV12-3 or TRBV12-4 and TRBJ1-2; D perhaps matches TRBD1 (6 bases). Trimming pared 5 bases from V and 9 bases from J, leaving 13 bases between. The CDR3 has 12 residues. CDR3 sequence (DNA): TGTGCCAGCAGTACAGGGAGGGGGAGCTACACCTTC. Protein product: CASSTGRGSYTF.

The chain has TRBV18 and TRBJ1-2, with 8 bases identical to TRBD1. The CDR3 is made up of 14 amino acids. The germline V gene has CDR1 KGHSH and CDR2 LQKENI. J lost 8 bases, V lost 2 bases, and 7 bases had no gene match. Here the CDR3 reads CASSPDRGEVGYTF. For the CDR3, the DNA is TGTGCCAGCTCACCAGACAGGGGTGAGGTAGGCTACACCTTC.

The J gene is TRBJ2-7, the V gene TRBV5-1; the D is unclear. Germline CDR1 reads SGHRS; CDR2 reads YFSETQ. The length of the CDR3 is 16 residues. Trimming left V 0 bases short and J 1 base short, with 14 bases between. CDR3 loop: CASSLEFGDPSYEQYF. CDR3 coding DNA: TGCGCCAGCAGCTTGGAGTTTGGGGATCCATCCTACGAGCAGTACTTC.

This clone was detected only once. V is TRBV7-2 and J is TRBJ2-7; no reliable D call. Between the trimmed V and J ends, which lost 2 bases and 0 bases, there was a span of 11 bases. The CDR3 has 15 amino acids. The germline CDR1 and CDR2 sequences are SGHTA and FQGNSA. CDR3: CASSLFRQLSYEQYF. CDR3 DNA sequence: TGTGCCAGCAGCTTATTTCGACAACTCTCCTACGAGCAGTACTTC.

The rearrangement joins TRBV30 to TRBJ2-2, with D possibly called TRBD1 or TRBD2 (5 bases each). Germline CDR1 and CDR2: GTSNPN and SVGIG (reference sequence). CDR3 length equals 12 residues. Trimming removed 1 base at V and 5 bases at J, with 5 bases between. The chain's CDR3 is CAWSGGTGELFF. For the CDR3, the DNA is TGTGCCTGGAGTGGGGGGACCGGGGAGCTGTTTTTT.

V usage is TRBV6-5 and J usage is TRBJ1-1; D ambiguous. The germline CDR1 and CDR2 sequences are MNHEY and SVGAGI. This CDR3 is built from 13 residues. Trimming removed 7 bases at V and 5 bases at J, with 14 bases between. CDR3 nucleotides: TGTGCCAGCAATTTGCGAAGTAGGACTGAAGCTTTCTTT. It encodes CASNLRSRTEAFF.

The rearrangement links TRBV5-4 to TRBJ1-3, with TRBD1 as a possible D gene (6 bases). Germline assignment: CDR1 SGHNT and CDR2 YYREEE (reference sequence). Trimming took off 0 bases at V and 3 bases at J, with 16 bases between the two ends. CDR3 length equals 17 residues. The DNA for the CDR3 is TGTGCCAGCAGCTTGGCCGGGGGCAGGGATATTGGAAACACCATATATTTT. Protein: CASSLAGGRDIGNTIYF.

The chain's CDR3 is CASSYPTGGKYIQYF. CDR3 DNA: TGTGCCAGCAGTTACCCCACAGGGGGCAAGTACATTCAGTACTTC. This chain joins TRBV6-6 and TRBJ2-4; 9 bases agree with TRBD1. The CDR3 has 15 amino acids. J was trimmed by 8 bases and V by 2 bases; bases with no gene match: 7. CDR1 is MNHNY, CDR2 SVGAGI, per germline (reference sequence).

This chain uses TRBV11-2 with TRBJ2-7, with TRBD1 matching over 12 bases. Trimming cost V 3 bases and J 5 bases; bases outside gene matches: 2. In germline, CDR1 is SGHAT, CDR2 FQNNGV. CDR3 length equals 14 residues. CDR3 residues: CASSFGTGGHEQYF. CDR3 DNA sequence: TGTGCCAGCAGCTTTGGGACAGGGGGCCACGAGCAGTACTTC.

This clone is a singleton in its sample. A read error is likely, as this CDR3 ends without the conserved phenylalanine or tryptophan. The chain has TRBV5-1 and TRBJ1-2, with D uncertain. V lost 0 bases and J 4 bases, leaving 7 bases between the germline ends. CDR1 is SGHRS and CDR2 is YFSETQ in the germline V gene. The CDR3 is made up of 13 amino acids. This CDR3 is CASSLEQFYGYTL. The CDR3 DNA reads as TGCGCCAGCAGCTTGGAACAGTTCTATGGCTACACCCTC.

V and J are TRBV24-1 and TRBJ2-5; tentative D call: TRBD2 (5 bases). Germline V gives CDR1 KGHDR, CDR2 SFDVKD. The CDR3 length is 16 residues. The V end was cut by 1 base, the J end by 1 base, with 12 bases between. The DNA for the CDR3 is TGTGCCACCAGTGATTTCGGGCGCGGGTTCCAAGAGACCCAGTACTTC. This codes for CATSDFGRGFQETQYF.

This chain joins TRBV19 and TRBJ2-3, with D hard to call. The CDR3 contains 12 residues. Germline loops: CDR1 LNHDA, CDR2 SQIVND (reference sequence). The ends were cut back, 5 bases at V and 3 bases at J, with 6 bases in the middle. DNA for the CDR3: TGTGCCAGTAGTTCTAGGACAGATACGCAGTATTTT. It encodes CASSSRTDTQYF.

This chain joins TRBV27 and TRBJ2-7, with TRBD1 identical over 10 bases. Losses at the gene ends were 4 bases for V and 3 bases for J; bases not matched to a gene: 3. Germline CDR1 is MNHEY and CDR2 is SMNVEV (reference sequence). The CDR3 runs to 14 residues. The CDR3 spells CASSSRDRGYEQYF. Here the CDR3 DNA reads TGTGCCAGCAGTTCCCGGGACAGGGGCTACGAGCAGTACTTC.

The J gene is TRBJ1-2, the V gene TRBV6-5, with 10 positions matching TRBD1. With V trimmed by 6 bases and J by 5 bases, 6 bases remained unmatched. The length of the CDR3 is 14 residues. Germline CDR1 is MNHEY and CDR2 is SVGAGI. The CDR3 protein is CASSIGQGDYGYTF. The CDR3 DNA follows: TGTGCCAGCAGCATAGGACAGGGGGATTATGGCTACACCTTC.

The chain couples TRBV4-1 to TRBJ1-2; D ambiguous. V lost 0 bases, J lost 1 base, and 12 bases lay in between. This CDR3 spans 16 amino acids. Germline CDR1 MGHRA, CDR2 YSYEKL. As DNA, the CDR3 is TGCGCCAGCAGCCAAGAGGGGTCAGCCGGTAACTATGGCTACACCTTC. It translates to CASSQEGSAGNYGYTF.

J is TRBJ2-7 and V is TRBV24-1; D unclear. CDR3 length: 13 amino acids. Per germline, CDR1 KGHDR and CDR2 SFDVKD. V was pared by 5 bases and J by 0 bases, with 7 bases between. CDR3 coding DNA: TGTGCCACCAGTGTTGGCAGCTCCTACGAGCAGTACTTC. Translating it yields CATSVGSSYEQYF.

This clone has only one observation. The chain combines TRBV30 with TRBJ1-2; no definite D call. Germline V gene lookup returns CDR1 GTSNPN and CDR2 SVGIG (reference sequence). The CDR3 covers 11 residues. V lost 6 bases and J 7 bases, leaving 12 bases between the germline ends. CDR3 nucleotide sequence: TGTGCCTGTTCGGACGGCAGTGGCTACACCTTC. Translating gives CACSDGSGYTF.